One and the same sample provided the 8 T cell receptor beta chains below, sequenced in a study of CD8 T cells in Susac syndrome. Reverse transcription of roughly 0.5 to 1 ug RNA was carried out with random hexamers. A single record per CDR3 protein comes from TCRdb applying MiXCR to the immunoSEQ multiplex PCR reads. There are 70,000 or so distinct CDR3 sequences in the sample; 95% occur only once, and 0.24% lies in the top ten. The sequenced material came from CD8+ T cells from PBMCs. Receptors were obtained from a human donor in good health.

This chain joins TRBV29-1 and TRBJ2-7; 8 bases are shared with TRBD1. From germline, CDR1 is SQVTM and CDR2 ANQGSEA. Trimming took 0 bases from V and 3 from J; bases not matched to a gene: 10. This CDR3 comprises 16 residues. CDR3 protein: CSVEDEGQGGGYEQYF. For the CDR3, the DNA is TGCAGCGTTGAAGATGAAGGACAGGGAGGCGGCTACGAGCAGTACTTC.

The V gene is TRBV7-9, the J gene TRBJ2-1, with D possibly matching TRBD2 (5 bases). Germline V gives CDR1 SEHNR, CDR2 FQNEAQ (reference sequence). Trimming shortened V by 7 bases and J by 6 bases, and 10 bases separated the two germline ends. The CDR3 is 12 amino acids. CDR3 nucleotides: TGTGCCAGCATGGAGGTTCCCAATGAGCAGTTCTTC. It translates to CASMEVPNEQFF.

This chain links TRBV20-1 with TRBJ2-2; 7 positions match TRBD2. Unmatched junction bases numbered 1, after V lost 1 base and J lost 5 bases. Germline assignment: CDR1 DFQATT and CDR2 SNEGSKA (reference sequence). This CDR3 region has 13 residues. CDR3 region: CSARAGGTGELFF. CDR3 bases: TGCAGTGCTAGAGCGGGGGGTACCGGGGAGCTGTTTTTT.

V usage is TRBV4-1 and J usage is TRBJ1-1; D may be TRBD1 (6 bases). V lost 4 bases and J 1 base, leaving 22 bases between the germline ends. Germline loops: CDR1 MGHRA, CDR2 YSYEKL. The CDR3 length is 18 residues. CDR3 protein: CASSPTLNPGQPNTEAFF. The DNA of the CDR3 is TGCGCCAGCAGCCCGACTCTGAACCCCGGACAGCCGAACACTGAAGCTTTCTTT.

V gene TRBV15 combines with J gene TRBJ2-7, with 12 bases that match TRBD1. CDR3 length equals 16 residues. Germline CDR1 and CDR2: LNHNV and YYDKDF (reference sequence). Trimming took 4 bases from V and 7 from J; bases not matched to a gene: 11. The CDR3 spells CATSKTPGQGAREQYV. The CDR3 DNA reads TGTGCCACCAGCAAAACCCCGGGACAGGGGGCGCGTGAGCAGTACGTC.

This chain joins TRBV25-1 and TRBJ1-1; D uncertain. The V end lost 8 bases, the J end lost 4 bases, and 5 bases lay between the germline ends. Per germline, CDR1 MGHDK and CDR2 SYGVNS. The CDR3 length is 10 residues. The CDR3 coding sequence is TGTGCCAGCCTCCCCACTGAAGCTTTCTTT. This gives the protein CASLPTEAFF.

The gene calls are TRBV18 and TRBJ2-5; 13 bases align to TRBD2. V trimming: 6 bases; J trimming: 4 bases; junction bases outside the gene matches: 11. This CDR3 comprises 17 residues. Germline V lookup: CDR1 KGHSH, CDR2 LQKENI. The chain's CDR3 is CASSSRLAGGSIETQYF. CDR3 nucleotide sequence: TGTGCCAGCTCGTCCAGACTAGCGGGGGGTTCCATAGAGACCCAGTACTTC.

The rearrangement uses TRBV7-2 and TRBJ1-2, with a weak D call TRBD1 (5 bases). V lost 6 bases and J 1 base, leaving 12 bases between the germline ends. Looked up from germline, CDR1 is SGHTA and CDR2 is FQGNSA. CDR3 size: 14 residues. In DNA, the CDR3 is TGTGCCAGCAGTCTGGACACCTATAACTATGGCTACACCTTC. It specifies CASSLDTYNYGYTF.